The 18 T cell receptor beta chains presented below share a single source sample, sequenced in a study of T cells in Graves' hyperthyroidism and ophthalmopathy. RNA transcripts served as the template for amplifying TCR beta CDR3 regions. During a first-round RT-PCR of the TCR CDR3, the HTBI primer set was used. TCRdb reanalysed the multiplex PCR reads using MiXCR and keeps one entry per CDR3 protein. The sample lists some 490,000 distinct CDR3 sequences; approximately 23% were seen once. Sequenced sample: blood. The source of these receptors is a woman aged 65 to 85 with Graves' ophthalmopathy.

The chain couples TRBV12-3 or TRBV12-4 to TRBJ2-5; no clear D. The germline V and J ends were trimmed by 10 bases and 5 bases, with 8 bases remaining between them. This CDR3 is 10 amino acids long. The CDR3 is CATSFETQYF. CDR3 DNA: TGTGCCACCTCATTCGAGACCCAGTACTTC.

CDR3 sequence (DNA): TGTGCCAGCAGTGATACAGCGGGAGGGTTGGCAGATACGCAGTATTTT. This translates into CASSDTAGGLADTQYF. This chain joins TRBV25-1 and TRBJ2-3, with 10 nucleotides matching TRBD2. The J segment lost 4 bases and the V segment lost 3 bases, leaving 7 bases of the junction unmatched. This CDR3 contains 16 residues. Germline V gene lookup returns CDR1 MGHDK and CDR2 SYGVNS.

The chain uses TRBV12-3 or TRBV12-4 and TRBJ2-7; the D call may be TRBD1 or TRBD2 (5 bases each). The CDR3 is 13 amino acids. V shed 8 bases and J shed 7 bases, with 18 bases lying between them. Written as DNA, the CDR3 is TGTGCCAGCGGTGATGGAAATGGGGGTGAGCAGTACTTC. This gives the protein CASGDGNGGEQYF.

This clonotype was detected only a few times. This chain links TRBV20-1 with TRBJ1-1; D is unclear. The CDR3 totals 13 residues. V was trimmed by 5 bases and J by 0 bases, leaving 10 bases between them. The germline V gene has CDR1 DFQATT and CDR2 SNEGSKA (reference sequence). This CDR3 reads CSAVDHLNTEAFF. CDR3 nucleotides: TGCAGTGCTGTTGATCATTTGAACACTGAAGCTTTCTTT.

This clonotype was counted a few times. V is TRBV28 and J is TRBJ1-1, with a possible D match to TRBD1 (6 bases). The CDR3 covers 14 residues. Germline V gene sequence: CDR1 MDHEN, CDR2 SYDVKM. Trimming pared 6 bases from V and 5 bases from J, leaving 16 bases between. The DNA for the CDR3 is TGTGCCAGCAGCTCTGCGGGGGCGCGTACTGAAGCTTTCTTT. Translated, it gives CASSSAGARTEAFF.

The chain recombines TRBV18 with TRBJ2-7, with a tentative D call TRBD1 (6 bases). Trimming shortened V by 3 bases and J by 1 base, and 13 bases separated the two germline ends. Germline V gene data show CDR1 as KGHSH and CDR2 as LQKENI. This CDR3 spans 15 amino acids. CDR3 in DNA: TGTGCCAGCTCACCGTCACAGGGAATATCCTACGAGCAGTACTTC. Protein: CASSPSQGISYEQYF.

The chain is built from TRBV7-9 and TRBJ2-5; D unresolved. The CDR3 runs 13 residues. Germline V CDR1 and CDR2: SEHNR, FQNEAQ (reference sequence). Trimming left V 3 bases short and J 1 base short, with 6 bases between. CDR3: CASSLMAQETQYF. CDR3 bases: TGTGCCAGCAGCTTGATGGCCCAAGAGACCCAGTACTTC.

The rearrangement links TRBV29-1 to TRBJ1-1, with D hard to call. With 7 bases removed from V and 0 bases from J, the gap between germline ends came to 12 bases. CDR3 length: 13 amino acids. Germline V CDR1 and CDR2: SQVTM, ANQGSEA. The CDR3 loop is CSAVSMLNTEAFF. The CDR3 region has the DNA TGCAGCGCCGTTTCAATGTTGAACACTGAAGCTTTCTTT.

This clonotype was detected a few times. The rearrangement links TRBV19 to TRBJ1-1; a weak D match, TRBD1 (5 bases). Germline CDR1 and CDR2: LNHDA and SQIVND (reference sequence). The CDR3 is 15 amino acids. V lost 6 bases and J lost 3, with 17 bases in between. The CDR3 DNA follows: TGTGCCAGTAGGTGGGGCCCCTGGTTGGACACTGAAGCTTTCTTT. This gives the protein CASRWGPWLDTEAFF.

This clonotype was seen only a few times. The chain employs TRBV11-2 and TRBJ2-5; a possible D gene is TRBD1 (5 bases). This CDR3 comprises 14 residues. Germline CDR1 is SGHAT and CDR2 is FQNNGV. Trimming cost V 5 bases and J 3 bases, with 13 bases left between them. Here the CDR3 DNA reads TGTGCCAGCAGCGGCCTGGGGCACGAAGAGACCCAGTACTTC. This gives the protein CASSGLGHEETQYF.

The J gene is TRBJ2-2, the V gene TRBV7-3; 8 positions match TRBD2. CDR1 is SGHTA and CDR2 is FQGTGA in the germline V gene. CDR3 length: 15 amino acids. Trimming took 7 bases from V and 6 from J; bases not matched to a gene: 10. The CDR3 loop reads CASMRLAGGPGELFF. CDR3 DNA sequence: TGTGCCAGCATGCGCTTGGCGGGAGGCCCCGGGGAGCTGTTTTTT.

The V and J genes are TRBV30 and TRBJ1-2, with D maybe TRBD1 (5 bases). The CDR3 spans 14 residues. Per the germline V gene, CDR1 is GTSNPN and CDR2 is SVGIG (reference sequence). Trimming removed 3 bases from V and 4 bases from J, with 15 bases in between. The CDR3 DNA is TGTGCCTGGAGCCGCATAGGGGTCGGCTATGGCTACACCTTC. Its translation: CAWSRIGVGYGYTF.

The chain is built from TRBV20-1 and TRBJ1-1; D is undetermined. The CDR3 totals 14 residues. Trimming left V 6 bases short and J 0 bases short, with 14 bases between. Germline values: CDR1 DFQATT, CDR2 SNEGSKA (reference sequence). The CDR3 sequence: CSAKLPGMNTEAFF. The CDR3 nucleotides are TGCAGTGCCAAACTACCCGGTATGAACACTGAAGCTTTCTTT.

There are a few counts of this clonotype. The chain has TRBV20-1 and TRBJ2-5; D might be TRBD1 (6 bases). The CDR3 runs to 13 residues. Trimming pared 3 bases from V and 5 bases from J, leaving 13 bases between. CDR1 is DFQATT, CDR2 SNEGSKA, per germline (reference sequence). The CDR3 DNA follows: TGCAGTGCTAGTTTTCCAGGGGTGGAGACCCAGTACTTC. Its protein product is CSASFPGVETQYF.

The chain links TRBV6-2 or TRBV6-3 to TRBJ2-5; 7 nucleotides align to TRBD2. V was clipped by 8 bases and J by 0 bases; unmatched bases: 6. Germline V gene lookup returns CDR1 MNHEY and CDR2 SVGEGT. CDR3 length: 14 amino acids. The CDR3 reads CASVSGGNQETQYF. The CDR3 nucleotides are TGTGCCAGCGTCTCGGGGGGAAACCAAGAGACCCAGTACTTC.

This clonotype has a handful of counts. The rearrangement links TRBV7-3 to TRBJ2-1; 13 positions agree with TRBD2. The germline gives CDR1 SGHTA, CDR2 FQGTGA. The CDR3 contains 16 residues. Trimming removed 6 bases from V and 4 bases from J; junction bases left unmatched: 6. The DNA of the CDR3 is TGTGCCAGCAGACCCAGGACTAGCGGGAGTTACAATGAGCAGTTCTTC. This codes for CASRPRTSGSYNEQFF.

The chain carries TRBV12-5 and TRBJ2-1; 7 bases align to TRBD2. CDR1 is LGHNT and CDR2 is FRNRAP in the germline V gene. CDR3 length equals 15 residues. Unmatched junction bases numbered 6, after V lost 1 base and J lost 6 bases. The CDR3, as DNA: TGTGCTAGTGGTTTGGCGCGGGGGATGAGCAATGAGCAGTTCTTC. Translated: CASGLARGMSNEQFF.

In this sample, this clonotype turned up many times. This chain connects TRBV7-8 to TRBJ2-5, with 11 bases that match TRBD1. Germline assignment: CDR1 SGHVS and CDR2 FQNEAQ. Trimming cost V 5 bases and J 4 bases; bases outside gene matches: 6. The CDR3 length is 15 residues. CDR3 coding DNA: TGTGCCAGCAGCCCGGACAGGGGGCGATTAGAGACCCAGTACTTC. This codes for CASSPDRGRLETQYF.